This is a list of T cell receptor beta chains from one sample in a study of preoperative IRX-2 immunotherapy in early breast cancer. Using immunoSEQ multiplex PCR, the repertoire was profiled, and TCRdb retains in-frame clones only, with some absent. The profile covers tens of thousands of clones, with nearly 90% appearing a single time and around 9.6% taken by the ten largest. This specimen was acquired from a patient treated with IRX-2 immunotherapy. The receptors come from a human donor with breast cancer. CDR3s include the opening cysteine and the closing phenylalanine or tryptophan. D genes are given only for firm matches. Part of the rows lack a size; the others show once, few, many or a class for expanded clones.

D gene	J gene	clone size	V gene	CDR3 DNA	CDR3 protein
.	TRBJ1-5	.	TRBV28	TGTGCCAGCTCCGAAGGGGACAGCAATCAGCCCCAGCATTTT	CASSEGDSNQPQHF
.	TRBJ2-1	.	TRBV20-1	TGCAGTGCTAGAGACCAGATCGAGCAGTTCTTC	CSARDQIEQFF
.	TRBJ2-7	.	TRBV5-1	TGCGCCAGCAGCTTGGGGTTGCCAGGGAACTACGAGCAGTACTTC	CASSLGLPGNYEQYF
.	TRBJ2-1	.	TRBV18	TGTGCCAGCTCACCTGTCCAGACATACAATGAGCAGTTCTTC	CASSPVQTYNEQFF
TRBD1	TRBJ2-2	.	TRBV5-8	TGTGCCAGCAGCAACGGACAGGTCTCCGGGGAGCTGTTTTTT	CASSNGQVSGELFF
TRBD1	TRBJ2-5	.	TRBV7-2	TGTGCCAGCAGCTCCGGGACAGGGGATTACGGAGAGACCCAGTACTTC	CASSSGTGDYGETQYF
.	TRBJ2-5	.	TRBV7-9	TGTGCCAGCAGCTTCAGGGAGACCCAGTACTTC	CASSFRETQYF
TRBD2	TRBJ2-1	.	TRBV5-1	TGCGCCAGCAGCTCGAATGTGGGACTAGCGGGATACAATGAGCAGTTCTTC	CASSSNVGLAGYNEQFF
TRBD2	TRBJ2-3	.	TRBV10-1	TGCGCCAGCAGTTTTAGCGGGAGAACAGATACGCAGTATTTT	CASSFSGRTDTQYF
.	TRBJ1-2	.	TRBV19	TGTGCCAGTAGTCCACCGGGCCTCTATGGCTACACCTTC	CASSPPGLYGYTF
.	TRBJ2-2	.	TRBV7-9	TGTGCCAGCAGCTTAGCTTTCGAGGCCGGGGAGCTGTTTTTT	CASSLAFEAGELFF
.	TRBJ2-5	.	TRBV7-2	TGTGCCAGCAGCTTACGGGGTGGAGAGACCCAGTACTTC	CASSLRGGETQYF
.	TRBJ1-1	.	TRBV2	TGTGCCAGCGAGGGGGGTCGGGCTGAAGCTTTCTTT	CASEGGRAEAFF
.	TRBJ2-3	once	TRBV5-6	TGTGCCAGCAGCCGACGGACCTCTAGCACAGATACGCAGTATTTT	CASSRRTSSTDTQYF
TRBD1	TRBJ2-1	.	TRBV14	TGTGCCAGCAGCGACCGGGACAGGTCGGTCAATGAGCAGTTCTTC	CASSDRDRSVNEQFF
.	TRBJ1-6	.	TRBV7-8	TGTGCCAGCAGCTTACAGGGGAGTGGGAATAATTCACCCCTCCACTTT	CASSLQGSGNNSPLHF
.	TRBJ1-3	.	TRBV19	TGTGCCAGTACCGGCCTATTCTCTGGAAACACCATATATTTT	CASTGLFSGNTIYF
TRBD1	TRBJ1-2	.	TRBV27	TGTGCCAGCACTGACTATGGACAGGGGGGTGGCTACACCTTC	CASTDYGQGGGYTF